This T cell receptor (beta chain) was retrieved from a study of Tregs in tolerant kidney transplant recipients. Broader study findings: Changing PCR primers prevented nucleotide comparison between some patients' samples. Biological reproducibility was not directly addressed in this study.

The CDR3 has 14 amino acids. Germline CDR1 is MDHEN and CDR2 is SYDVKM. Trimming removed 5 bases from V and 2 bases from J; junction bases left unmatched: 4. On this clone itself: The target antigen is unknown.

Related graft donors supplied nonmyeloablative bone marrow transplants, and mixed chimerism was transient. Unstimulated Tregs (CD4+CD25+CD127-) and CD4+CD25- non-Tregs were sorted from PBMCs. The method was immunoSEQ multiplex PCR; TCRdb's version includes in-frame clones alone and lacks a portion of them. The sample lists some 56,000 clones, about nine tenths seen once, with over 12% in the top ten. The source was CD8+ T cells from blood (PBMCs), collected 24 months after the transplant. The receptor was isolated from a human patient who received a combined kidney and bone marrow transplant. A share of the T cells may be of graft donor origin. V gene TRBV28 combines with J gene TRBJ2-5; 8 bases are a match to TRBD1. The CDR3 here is CASSPRDRQETQYF. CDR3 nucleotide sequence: TGTGCCAGCAGTCCCCGGGACAGGCAAGAGACCCAGTACTTC.